These 30 T cell receptor beta chains came from one sample sequenced in a study of T cell responses to AZD1222 COVID-19 vaccine. Some clones are missing from TCRdb's copy, which holds only in-frame ones; the method was immunoSEQ multiplex PCR. The sample yields roughly 99,000 clones, approximately 90% seen once. The sequencing here drew on peripheral blood, taken on day 0 of AZD1222 vaccination. The receptors originated from an adult in good health.

The V gene is TRBV12-3 or TRBV12-4, the J gene TRBJ2-4; 9 nucleotides line up with TRBD2. The ends lost 3 bases at V and 13 bases at J; junction bases unmatched: 7. This CDR3 comprises 13 residues. CDR3 sequence: CASSFLAGPHQYF. CDR3 nucleotide sequence: TGTGCCAGCAGTTTCCTAGCGGGGCCACACCAGTACTTC.

The rearrangement uses TRBV5-1 and TRBJ2-7; D uncertain. V lost 0 bases, J lost 7 bases, and 5 bases lay in between. In germline, CDR1 is SGHRS, CDR2 YFSETQ. The CDR3 runs to 11 residues. Here the CDR3 DNA reads TGCGCCAGCAGCTTGGATCGGGAGCAGTACTTC. Translating it yields CASSLDREQYF.

The gene calls are TRBV5-1 and TRBJ2-3; no clear D. There are 11 residues in the CDR3. V lost 5 bases and J 4 bases, leaving 5 bases between the germline ends. Germline CDR1 and CDR2: SGHRS and YFSETQ. The CDR3 region is CASRGADTQYF. The DNA for the CDR3 is TGCGCCAGCAGGGGCGCAGATACGCAGTATTTT. Drawing the rest from reference TRBV5-1 and TRBJ2-3, the complete variable domain is KAGVTQTPRYLIKTRGQQVTLSCSPISGHRSVSWYQQTPGQGLQFLFEYFSETQRNKGNFPGRFSGRQFSNSRSEMNVSTLELGDSALYLCASRGADTQYFGPGTRLTVL.

V is TRBV3-1 (or the pseudogene TRBV3-2) and J is TRBJ2-7, with a tentative D call TRBD2 (6 bases). The CDR3 loop spans 20 amino acids. V was pared by 4 bases and J by 3 bases, with 31 bases between. CDR1 is LGHDT, CDR2 YNNKEL, per germline (reference sequence). The CDR3 loop reads CASSRQSGLTYSSPLYEQYF. Written as DNA, the CDR3 is TGTGCCAGCAGCCGTCAGTCGGGACTGACCTACTCATCCCCACTCTACGAGCAGTACTTC.

The chain carries TRBV27 and TRBJ1-2; perhaps TRBD1 as D (5 bases). Germline assignment: CDR1 MNHEY and CDR2 SMNVEV (reference sequence). Trimming removed 7 bases from V and 3 bases from J, with 15 bases in between. The CDR3 sequence is 14 residues long. The CDR3 here is CASNPAGTHYGYTF. CDR3 bases: TGTGCCAGCAACCCGGCAGGGACCCACTATGGCTACACCTTC.

Note on this clone: One end of the junction fails to match germline, which may point to a read error. The chain has TRBV6-2 or TRBV6-3 and TRBJ2-7, with 7 nucleotides matching TRBD2. CDR1 is MNHEY and CDR2 is SVGEGT in the germline V gene. This CDR3 is 14 amino acids long. The CDR3 DNA follows: TGTGCCAGCAGTTACTCACTGACTAGCTACAAGCAGTACTTC. Translation gives CASSYSLTSYKQYF.

V gene TRBV5-1 combines with J gene TRBJ1-3; D not certain. The CDR3 loop spans 15 amino acids. Trimming took off 0 bases at V and 3 bases at J, with 10 bases between the two ends. Germline CDR1 and CDR2: SGHRS and YFSETQ. CDR3 sequence (DNA): TGCGCCAGCAGCTTGGGCACAGCCATTGGAAACACCATATATTTT. Translated: CASSLGTAIGNTIYF.

The gene calls are TRBV18 and TRBJ1-2; maybe TRBD1 (6 bases). The CDR3 is 13 residues long. V lost 2 bases and J 3 bases, leaving 7 bases between the germline ends. The germline CDR1 and CDR2 sequences are KGHSH and LQKENI. CDR3: CASSPDRYYGYTF. CDR3 coding DNA: TGTGCCAGCTCACCAGACAGGTACTATGGCTACACCTTC.

This sequence joins TRBV6-4 and TRBJ2-3; 7 bases match TRBD2. Germline V gives CDR1 MRHNA, CDR2 SNTAGT. The CDR3 has 14 residues. Unmatched junction bases numbered 2, after V lost 2 bases and J lost 3 bases. CDR3 coding DNA: TGTGCCAGCAGTGACGGGGGGGAGACAGATACGCAGTATTTT. Translation gives CASSDGGETDTQYF.

V gene TRBV18 combines with J gene TRBJ1-1; D is perhaps TRBD1 (6 bases). Germline V CDR1 and CDR2: KGHSH, LQKENI. Trimming took off 3 bases at V and 11 bases at J, with 19 bases between the two ends. The CDR3 length is 14 residues. The CDR3 loop reads CASSPEGGGRRAFF. In DNA, the CDR3 is TGTGCCAGCTCACCGGAAGGCGGGGGGCGACGGGCTTTCTTT.

The J gene is TRBJ2-3, the V gene TRBV5-5; D assignment may be TRBD1 or TRBD2 (5 bases each). Per germline, CDR1 SGHKS and CDR2 YYEKEE (reference sequence). Trimming took off 0 bases at V and 2 bases at J, with 10 bases between the two ends. This CDR3 has 15 amino acids. In nucleotides, the CDR3 is TGTGCCAGCAGCTTGGGGGGGAGTAACACAGATACGCAGTATTTT. Its protein is CASSLGGSNTDTQYF.

This clone came up once. Other DNA sequences of this sample code for an identical CDR3. This rearrangement joins TRBV6-5 to TRBJ1-5; D is uncertain. The CDR3 sequence is 13 residues long. V was shortened by 2 bases and J by 1 base, with 3 bases between the two germline ends. Looked up from germline, CDR1 is MNHEY and CDR2 is SVGAGI. CDR3: CASSYRSNQPQHF. The CDR3 nucleotides read TGTGCCAGCAGTTACAGAAGCAATCAGCCCCAGCATTTT.

This chain links TRBV11-3 with TRBJ2-7, with 9 bases that match TRBD1. Germline assignment: CDR1 SGHNT and CDR2 YENEEA. The CDR3 spans 15 residues. The ends lost 7 bases at V and 5 bases at J; junction bases unmatched: 12. The CDR3 reads CASTASGTGSHEQYF. The CDR3 region has the DNA TGTGCCAGCACCGCCTCAGGGACAGGGTCCCACGAGCAGTACTTC.

The genes are TRBV15 and TRBJ2-7, with no clear D. The V end was cut by 0 bases, the J end by 0 bases, with 12 bases between. Germline V gives CDR1 LNHNV, CDR2 YYDKDF (reference sequence). This CDR3 comprises 16 residues. The CDR3: CATSRDIRLGSYEQYF. CDR3 DNA: TGTGCCACCAGCAGAGATATAAGGTTAGGCTCCTACGAGCAGTACTTC.

The rearrangement joins TRBV10-3 to TRBJ2-4; D is perhaps TRBD1 (5 bases). V dropped 4 bases and J dropped 6 bases, with 7 bases sitting between them. The germline gives CDR1 ENHRY, CDR2 SYGVKD. The CDR3 spans 12 residues. The CDR3 here is CAISVDTNIQYF. Here the CDR3 DNA reads TGTGCCATCAGTGTGGACACAAACATTCAGTACTTC.

The genes are TRBV15 and TRBJ2-5, with a possible D match to TRBD1 (6 bases). Germline V CDR1 and CDR2: LNHNV, YYDKDF (reference sequence). Trimming removed 2 bases at V and 4 bases at J, with 14 bases between. The CDR3 contains 15 residues. The CDR3 bases are TGTGCCACCAGCAGAAAAGACAGGTTGGGAGAGACCCAGTACTTC. This gives the protein CATSRKDRLGETQYF.

The chain couples TRBV3-1 (or the pseudogene TRBV3-2) to TRBJ2-5, with unresolved D. The germline V and J ends were trimmed by 0 bases and 5 bases, with 13 bases remaining between them. Germline assignment: CDR1 LGHDT and CDR2 YNNKEL (reference sequence). There are 15 residues in the CDR3. CDR3 coding DNA: TGTGCCAGCAGCCAAGACGGTAGGAAGGTCGAGACCCAGTACTTC. This sequence encodes CASSQDGRKVETQYF.

This sequence joins TRBV27 and TRBJ1-6, with 8 nucleotides matching TRBD1. Trimming at V came to 2 bases and at J to 10 bases, leaving 16 bases not matched to a gene. Per germline, CDR1 MNHEY and CDR2 SMNVEV (reference sequence). There are 18 residues in the CDR3. CDR3 bases: TGTGCCAGCAGTTTAGGAGGGACAGGCCTGATGGGGGTATCACCCCTCCACTTT. This sequence encodes CASSLGGTGLMGVSPLHF.

This chain joins TRBV20-1 and TRBJ2-4; D gene ambiguous. V was shortened by 3 bases and J by 8 bases, with 8 bases between the two germline ends. The CDR3 totals 11 residues. Germline V gene sequence: CDR1 DFQATT, CDR2 SNEGSKA (reference sequence). The CDR3 bases are TGCAGTGCTAGGCCGGTCGACATTCAGTACTTC. Translating gives CSARPVDIQYF.

This chain joins TRBV2 and TRBJ2-4; 7 nucleotides line up with TRBD2. Germline V gene sequence: CDR1 SNHLY, CDR2 FYNNEI. V was clipped by 6 bases and J by 4 bases; unmatched bases: 24. There are 20 residues in the CDR3. The CDR3 region has the DNA TGTGCCAGCAGGAGGAATCCGGGACTACCGAATACCACCTTAAAAAACATTCAGTACTTC. Translating it yields CASRRNPGLPNTTLKNIQYF.

This clone was seen just once. The J gene is TRBJ1-1, the V gene TRBV14; D perhaps matches TRBD1 (5 bases). Germline CDR1 is SGHDN and CDR2 is FVKESK. Trimming shortened V by 3 bases and J by 1 base, and 12 bases separated the two germline ends. The CDR3 is 15 amino acids. In nucleotides, the CDR3 is TGTGCCAGCAGCCAGCTCCTAGGGGAGAACACTGAAGCTTTCTTT. It encodes CASSQLLGENTEAFF.

The chain is built from TRBV25-1 and TRBJ2-7; D perhaps matches TRBD2 (6 bases). Between the trimmed V and J ends, which lost 1 base and 2 bases, there was a span of 9 bases. The CDR3 loop spans 14 amino acids. The germline CDR1 and CDR2 sequences are MGHDK and SYGVNS. The CDR3, as DNA: TGTGCCAGCAGTGAATGGGGGGATGCCTACGAGCAGTACTTC. Its translation is CASSEWGDAYEQYF.

The chain carries TRBV10-3 and TRBJ2-3, with D tentatively TRBD1 (6 bases). The CDR3 spans 16 residues. Germline assignment: CDR1 ENHRY and CDR2 SYGVKD. The V end was cut by 3 bases, the J end by 1 base, with 14 bases between. CDR3 bases: TGTGCCATCAGTGATTTGGGGGCGATAGGCACAGATACGCAGTATTTT. This sequence encodes CAISDLGAIGTDTQYF.

The chain joins TRBV7-9 to TRBJ2-5; 10 nucleotides match TRBD2. The junction had 3 bases not matched to a gene; V was cut back by 8 bases and J by 3 bases. CDR3 length: 13 residues. Per the germline V gene, CDR1 is SEHNR and CDR2 is FQNEAQ (reference sequence). This CDR3 reads CASASGGKETQYF. For the CDR3, the DNA is TGTGCCAGCGCTAGCGGGGGCAAAGAGACCCAGTACTTC.

V gene TRBV28 combines with J gene TRBJ1-1; tentatively, D is TRBD1 (6 bases). The CDR3 is 15 residues long. Germline loops: CDR1 MDHEN, CDR2 SYDVKM. Trimming removed 5 bases at V and 3 bases at J, with 16 bases between. CDR3: CASSLPQGTHTEAFF. The CDR3 DNA follows: TGTGCCAGCAGTCTACCTCAGGGGACCCACACTGAAGCTTTCTTT.

The chain combines TRBV19 with TRBJ2-7, with D hard to call. Germline CDR1 and CDR2: LNHDA and SQIVND (reference sequence). The V gene lost 4 bases and the J gene lost 1 base, with 5 bases spanning the gap. CDR3 length equals 12 residues. For the CDR3, the DNA is TGTGCCAGTAGTACCAGGTCCTACGAGCAGTACTTC. This translates into CASSTRSYEQYF.

The chain uses TRBV6-5 and TRBJ2-7; possibly TRBD1 for D (6 bases). CDR1 is MNHEY and CDR2 is SVGAGI in the germline V gene. The CDR3 runs to 14 residues. The V and J ends lost 4 bases and 2 bases respectively, with 12 bases between them. In DNA, the CDR3 is TGTGCCAGCAGTTTTGGAGGACAGACCTACGAGCAGTACTTC. Its protein is CASSFGGQTYEQYF.

The J gene is TRBJ1-4, the V gene TRBV2; D is unresolved. Germline CDR1 and CDR2: SNHLY and FYNNEI. CDR3 length: 16 residues. Trimming removed 5 bases from V and 0 bases from J, with 13 bases in between. CDR3 sequence reads: CASSSQPLATNEKLFF. CDR3 DNA sequence: TGTGCCAGCAGTTCACAGCCCCTTGCAACTAATGAAAAACTGTTTTTT.

This chain uses TRBV27 with TRBJ1-3; D possibly corresponds to TRBD1 (6 bases). Germline lookup yields CDR1 MNHEY and CDR2 SMNVEV (reference sequence). The CDR3 is made up of 16 amino acids. The V gene lost 5 bases and the J gene lost 3 bases, with 17 bases spanning the gap. CDR3 protein: CASSQSTGFGGNTIYF. The CDR3 coding sequence is TGTGCCAGCAGTCAATCTACAGGGTTCGGTGGAAACACCATATATTTT.

This chain joins TRBV11-2 and TRBJ2-5; TRBD1 agrees at 7 bases. Trimming removed 3 bases from V and 4 bases from J; junction bases left unmatched: 8. This CDR3 is built from 15 residues. Germline V CDR1 and CDR2: SGHAT, FQNNGV. The CDR3 DNA sequence: TGTGCCAGCAGCTTCGCGCTACAGGGGTTAGAGACCCAGTACTTC. It codes for CASSFALQGLETQYF.